The rows below give T cell receptor beta chains drawn from one sample of a study of regulatory T cells in long-lasting Graves disease. TCRdb used MiXCR to reprocess the multiplex PCR reads, holding one entry per CDR3 protein. Of about 440,000 distinct CDR3 sequences listed, under 15% were seen once; the top ten hold over 15%. The sample also formed part of further work on T cells in Graves' hyperthyroidism and ophthalmopathy.

This specimen was peripheral blood mononuclear cells (PBMCs), taken at new diagnosis, from a patient treated with antithyroid drugs. The receptors were sampled from a woman in her 30s with Graves disease. CDR3s leave out the opening cysteine and the closing phenylalanine or tryptophan. The D gene is left open where the match is weak. The size of a clone is reported for some rows only, either as once, few or many, or as a class for expanded clones.

>TRBV6-1|NA|few|TRBJ2-3
AGGSLTDTQY
>TRBV3-1|NA|many|TRBJ2-5
ASSQGRTSAPQETQY
>TRBV27|TRBD2|few|TRBJ2-6
ASSFYWSSGSPGAPGGANVLT
>TRBV3-1|NA|NA|TRBJ1-4
ASSQDPVSNEKLF
>TRBV2|NA|many|TRBJ2-7
ASSGDHHYEQY
>TRBV2|TRBD1|many|TRBJ1-1
ASSRDRANTEAF
>TRBV20-1|NA|few|TRBJ1-2
SARDSGDGGYT
>TRBV20-1|NA|few|TRBJ2-7
SARDDGGLSAYEQY
>TRBV18|NA|many|TRBJ1-2
ASSLPTADYGYT
>TRBV20-1|NA|NA|TRBJ2-7
SARDYPAYEQY
>TRBV9|NA|NA|TRBJ2-3
ASSVEGFASTDTQY
>TRBV4-2|TRBD1|many|TRBJ1-2
ASSQPGQQNYGYT
>TRBV6-1|TRBD1|once|TRBJ1-4
ASRPTGGMEEKLF